This TCR beta chain stems from a study of cytomegalovirus exposure and HLA in healthy donors. Study-wide findings and caveats: A list of about 180 TCR beta chains associated with cytomegalovirus was given. After further analysis at a later stage, 17,000 or so TCR beta sequences were associated with HLA alleles at 0.05 false discovery rate.

The length of the CDR3 is 16 residues. V lost 6 bases and J lost 0; bases outside the gene matches: 7. The germline gives CDR1 SGHTA, CDR2 FQGNSA. Comment on this clone: Its specificity is not known.

The study ran its PCR with 60 Vbeta and 13 Jbeta primers. Method: immunoSEQ multiplex PCR; TCRdb's copy keeps in-frame clones and lacks some. The profile shows under 200,000 clones, more than 70% of them singletons. V usage is TRBV7-2 and J usage is TRBJ2-1, with 8 nucleotides matching TRBD2. Sequenced: PBMCs. The source of this sequence is a man younger than 40 in good health and CMV-seronegative. The CDR3 loop is CASRPPGTSSYNEQFF. For the CDR3, the DNA is TGTGCCAGCAGGCCTCCCGGGACTAGCTCCTACAATGAGCAGTTCTTC.